This T cell receptor (beta chain) was captured in a study of T cell responses to AZD1222 COVID-19 vaccine. Regarding the study as a whole: Reportedly, nearly half the spike-specific TCRs target unmutated variant regions. At study baseline, merely more than 5 AZD1222 recipients were seropositive. Among the donors, most were white British and more were female, and clonal diversity was possibly underestimated. Spike-specific TCRs gained breadth and depth after people received two AZD1222 doses.

Generated by immunoSEQ multiplex PCR, the TCRdb table keeps only in-frame clones and is missing some. The sample carries 91,000 or so clones, around nine tenths recorded once. Germline V lookup: CDR1 SGHVS, CDR2 FQNEAQ. The CDR3 is made up of 15 amino acids. V trimming: 2 bases; J trimming: 10 bases; junction bases outside the gene matches: 11. This clone appeared a single time. Its antigen is not known. This chain links TRBV7-8 with TRBJ2-1; 7 bases are a match to TRBD2. The source is an adult who received the AZD1222 COVID-19 vaccine. The sample here was peripheral blood, taken 28 days after the second AZD1222 dose. This CDR3 reads CASSLLRGREREQFF. Written as DNA, the CDR3 is TGTGCCAGCAGCTTACTGCGGGGGAGGGAAAGGGAGCAGTTCTTC.